Included here is one T cell receptor beta chain sequence, with context. Its matching antigen is unknown. This specimen comes from a study of T cell responses to AZD1222 COVID-19 vaccine. Study summary: Second-dose timings of about 4 or about 12 weeks were pooled. Findings and caveats of the study: Variant regions that are unmutated are reportedly the target of nearly half of spike-specific TCRs. Spike-specific TCR breadth and depth were elevated following two AZD1222 doses. Samples come after the peak T cell response, not at day 14.

Clones were sequenced by immunoSEQ multiplex PCR, and TCRdb holds only the in-frame ones, with some missing. This table has around 160,000 clones, around 88% appearing once. This clonotype was sampled from an adult in good health. The source was peripheral blood, collected on day 0 of AZD1222 vaccination.

For the CDR3, the DNA is TGTGCCAGTCTGCAGAGTGGACAGTCAGGTTCACCCCTCCACTTT. Protein sequence: CASLQSGQSGSPLHF. The chain employs TRBV19 and TRBJ1-6; TRBD1 is a possible D gene (6 bases). Germline V CDR1 and CDR2: LNHDA, SQIVND (reference sequence). Deletions cut 8 bases from V and 9 bases from J, with 20 bases between. CDR3 size: 15 residues.